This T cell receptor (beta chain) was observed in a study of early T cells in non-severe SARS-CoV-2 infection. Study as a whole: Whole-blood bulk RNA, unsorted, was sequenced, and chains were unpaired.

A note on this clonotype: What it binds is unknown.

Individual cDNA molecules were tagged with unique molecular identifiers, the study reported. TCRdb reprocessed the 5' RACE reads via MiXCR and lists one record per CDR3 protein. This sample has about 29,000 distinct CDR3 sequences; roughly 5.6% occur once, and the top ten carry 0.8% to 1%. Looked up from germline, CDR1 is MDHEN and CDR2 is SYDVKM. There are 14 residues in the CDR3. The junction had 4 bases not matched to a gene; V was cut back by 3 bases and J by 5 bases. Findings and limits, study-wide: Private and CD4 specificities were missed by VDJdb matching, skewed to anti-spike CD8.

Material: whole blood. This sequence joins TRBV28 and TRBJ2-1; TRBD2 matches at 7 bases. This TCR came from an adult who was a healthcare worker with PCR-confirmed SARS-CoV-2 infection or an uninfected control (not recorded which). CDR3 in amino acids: CASSLGDYNNEQFF. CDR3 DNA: TGTGCCAGCAGTTTGGGGGACTACAACAATGAGCAGTTCTTC.